The following is a TCR beta chain sequence with its context. Its antigen is still unknown. This specimen belongs to a study of cytomegalovirus exposure and HLA in healthy donors. Study-wide results and limits: A later analysis showed that HLA-associated TCR beta chains had undergone more clonal expansion than equally common others. Rare sequences made up most TCRs, while some public TCRs were found in many donors. In an earlier analysis, about 90% or about 30%: the productive usage of most TCR beta V segments.

Primers included in the PCR were 60 Vbeta and 13 Jbeta primers. Repertoires were generated with immunoSEQ multiplex PCR, while TCRdb's copy carries only in-frame clones and drops some. Found here are approximately 280,000 clones, around 90% of them singletons; the top ten hold approximately 2.2%. This CDR3 is 14 amino acids long. Germline loops: CDR1 MGHRA, CDR2 YSYEKL. The J segment lost 5 bases and the V segment lost 4 bases, leaving 6 bases of the junction unmatched. The sample taken for sequencing was PBMCs. The chain carries TRBV4-1 and TRBJ1-1, with 8 bases that match TRBD1. This sequence was found in a woman aged 18-29 years in good health and CMV-seronegative. The CDR3 DNA reads TGCGCCAGCAGCCCCATGGACAGGGCGACTGAAGCTTTCTTT. Encoded protein: CASSPMDRATEAFF.